A single sample gave rise to the 27 T cell receptor beta chains below, sequenced in a study of vaccination effects on CD4 cells after COVID-19. Generated by immunoSEQ multiplex PCR, the TCRdb table keeps only in-frame clones and is missing some. The repertoire holds tens of thousands of clones, with around 81% as singletons. Pools of viral peptides were used by the ViraFEST assay to expand antigen-specific CD4+ T cells ahead of sequencing. Once cultured for 10 to 11 days, the cells underwent separation to obtain CD4+ T cells. Neither prior SARS-CoV-2 infection nor positive nucleocapsid antibodies were present in the vaccine recipients. Their antigen targets remain unknown. The sequencing used CD4+ T cells from PBMCs cultured with SARS-CoV-2 spike peptides, collected before COVID-19 vaccination. These receptors came from a human donor who received a COVID-19 vaccine.

The J gene is TRBJ1-5, the V gene TRBV2; unclear D gene. The germline V gene has CDR1 SNHLY and CDR2 FYNNEI. The CDR3 runs to 13 residues. V gave up 7 bases and J gave up 5 bases, with 12 bases separating them. CDR3: CASKGYMDQPQHF. Here the CDR3 DNA reads TGTGCCAGCAAAGGGTATATGGATCAGCCCCAGCATTTT. Using reference TRBV2 and TRBJ1-5 for the parts outside the CDR3, the full variable domain is EPEVTQTPSHQVTQMGQEVILRCVPISNHLYFYWYRQILGQKVEFLVSFYNNEISEKSEIFDDQFSVERPDGSNFTLKIRSTKLEDSAMYFCASKGYMDQPQHFGDGTRLSIL.

This clone has only one observation. J is TRBJ2-3 and V is TRBV7-3; 9 bases are shared with TRBD2. This CDR3 region has 13 residues. Trimming at V came to 6 bases and at J to 6 bases, leaving 4 bases not matched to a gene. Looked up from germline, CDR1 is SGHTA and CDR2 is FQGTGA. The CDR3 coding sequence is TGTGCCAGCAGTCGCGGGGGGGATGATACGCAGTATTTT. This encodes CASSRGGDDTQYF.

This chain joins TRBV5-1 and TRBJ1-4, with D hard to call. The germline V gene encodes CDR1 SGHRS and CDR2 YFSETQ. Trimming removed 7 bases from V and 7 bases from J, with 11 bases in between. The CDR3 runs 12 residues. CDR3: CASRRTAEKLFF. CDR3 sequence (DNA): TGCGCCAGCCGCCGGACCGCTGAAAAACTGTTTTTT.

The J gene is TRBJ2-2, the V gene TRBV20-1, with 10 bases matching TRBD2. Germline V gives CDR1 DFQATT, CDR2 SNEGSKA (reference sequence). V lost 3 bases, J lost 2 bases, and 6 bases stayed unmatched. The CDR3 is 16 amino acids. CDR3 sequence (DNA): TGCAGTGCTAGTACAAGCGGGGGGGCCAACACCGGGGAGCTGTTTTTT. Translating gives CSASTSGGANTGELFF.

This clone has only one observation. CDR3 sequence reads: CASSLGGGLTDTQYF. The CDR3 DNA reads as TGCGCCAGCAGCTTGGGCGGGGGCCTCACAGATACGCAGTATTTT. The rearrangement uses TRBV5-1 and TRBJ2-3; D might be TRBD2 (7 bases). CDR1 SGHRS and CDR2 YFSETQ come from the germline V gene. There are 15 residues in the CDR3. Deletions cut 0 bases from V and 2 bases from J, with 10 bases between.

With respect to this clone: Different DNA sequences within this sample yield the same CDR3. The chain is built from TRBV5-1 and TRBJ1-2; D ambiguous. The V gene lost 0 bases and the J gene lost 4 bases, with 7 bases spanning the gap. This CDR3 has 13 amino acids. Germline CDR1 is SGHRS and CDR2 is YFSETQ. CDR3 region: CASSLGSPYGYTF. Here the CDR3 DNA reads TGCGCCAGCAGCTTGGGGTCTCCCTATGGCTACACCTTC.

The chain carries TRBV28 and TRBJ1-4, with a possible D match to TRBD1 (5 bases). The CDR3 has 14 amino acids. The V end was cut by 6 bases, the J end by 5 bases, with 13 bases between. CDR1 and CDR2 from the germline V gene are MDHEN and SYDVKM. The CDR3 sequence: CASRGTGRNEKLFF. CDR3 coding DNA: TGTGCCAGCAGGGGTACAGGTAGGAATGAAAAACTGTTTTTT.

This chain joins TRBV2 and TRBJ1-5; D unclear. This CDR3 is 12 amino acids long. Germline lookup yields CDR1 SNHLY and CDR2 FYNNEI. The ends were cut back, 3 bases at V and 3 bases at J, with 3 bases in the middle. In DNA, the CDR3 is TGTGCCAGCAGTGACCCCAATCAGCCCCAGCATTTT. Residues: CASSDPNQPQHF.

The chain links TRBV20-1 to TRBJ2-1; D not resolved. CDR3 length equals 11 residues. Deletions cut 6 bases from V and 6 bases from J, with 9 bases between. Germline loops: CDR1 DFQATT, CDR2 SNEGSKA (reference sequence). The CDR3 here is CSAAGSNEQFF. CDR3 in DNA: TGCAGTGCCGCCGGTAGCAATGAGCAGTTCTTC.

This chain joins TRBV7-8 and TRBJ1-1; maybe TRBD1 (5 bases). Germline assignment: CDR1 SGHVS and CDR2 FQNEAQ. V lost 10 bases to trimming and J lost 0 bases, with 12 bases between them. The CDR3 extends over 13 amino acids. The CDR3 here is CATRTFMNTEAFF. CDR3 bases: TGTGCCACCCGGACATTCATGAACACTGAAGCTTTCTTT.

CDR3 protein: CATSRAQVPLWSDSYNSPLHF. The CDR3 bases are TGTGCCACCAGCAGAGCCCAAGTCCCCCTTTGGTCAGACTCCTATAATTCACCCCTCCACTTT. V and J are TRBV15 and TRBJ1-6; D is unresolved. Germline V gene data show CDR1 as LNHNV and CDR2 as YYDKDF (reference sequence). The ends were cut back, 1 base at V and 0 bases at J, with 22 bases in the middle. The CDR3 sequence is 21 residues long.

The chain has TRBV7-2 and TRBJ2-7; D tentatively fits TRBD1 or TRBD2 (5 bases each). Per the germline V gene, CDR1 is SGHTA and CDR2 is FQGNSA. The CDR3 runs 15 residues. Trimming stripped 6 bases from V and 1 base from J, with 16 bases between. CDR3 nucleotide sequence: TGTGCCAGCAGGTCCGGGGCATTTGATTCCTACGAGCAGTACGTC. Translated, it gives CASRSGAFDSYEQYV.

This chain uses TRBV25-1 with TRBJ1-2; D is uncertain. Germline CDR1 is MGHDK and CDR2 is SYGVNS. This CDR3 is built from 14 residues. Between the trimmed V and J ends, which lost 3 bases and 4 bases, there was a span of 12 bases. This CDR3 is CASSETLKSYGYTF. The CDR3 DNA reads TGTGCCAGCAGTGAGACTCTCAAATCCTATGGCTACACCTTC.

The genes are TRBV9 and TRBJ1-3; D ambiguous. The CDR3 runs to 13 residues. V lost 0 bases and J 7 bases, leaving 8 bases between the germline ends. CDR1 and CDR2 (germline): SGDLS, YYNGEE. The CDR3 loop reads CASSVDLSNTIYF. The CDR3 coding sequence is TGTGCCAGCAGCGTAGACCTGTCGAACACCATATATTTT.

The rearrangement joins TRBV6-4 to TRBJ2-1; 9 positions agree with TRBD2. Losses at the gene ends were 5 bases for V and 8 bases for J; bases not matched to a gene: 7. Germline CDR1 MRHNA, CDR2 SNTAGT. This CDR3 comprises 14 residues. In nucleotides, the CDR3 is TGTGCCAGCAGTCCCGCGGGGGGGCCGTATGAGCAGTTCTTC. This translates into CASSPAGGPYEQFF.

The rearrangement uses TRBV5-5 and TRBJ1-1; 8 positions match TRBD1. Losses at the gene ends were 4 bases for V and 3 bases for J; bases not matched to a gene: 5. This CDR3 is built from 14 residues. In germline, CDR1 is SGHKS, CDR2 YYEKEE (reference sequence). The CDR3 DNA follows: TGTGCCAGCAGCCGACAGGGGTTGGACACTGAAGCTTTCTTT. This encodes CASSRQGLDTEAFF.

The rearrangement uses TRBV13 and TRBJ2-1; the D is unclear. The V end lost 4 bases, the J end lost 4 bases, and 8 bases lay between the germline ends. Germline CDR1 reads PRHDT; CDR2 reads FYEKMQ (reference sequence). This CDR3 has 13 residues. The CDR3 bases are TGTGCCAGCAGCTCATGGATTTACAATGAGCAGTTCTTC. Its translation: CASSSWIYNEQFF.

The chain has TRBV3-1 (or the pseudogene TRBV3-2) and TRBJ2-5, with D possibly matching TRBD2 (5 bases). Germline values: CDR1 LGHDT, CDR2 YNNKEL (reference sequence). The CDR3 contains 15 residues. Deletions cut 2 bases from V and 1 base from J, with 11 bases between. In DNA, the CDR3 is TGTGCCAGCAGCCAAAGGCCTAGCCCCCAAGAGACCCAGTACTTC. The encoded protein is CASSQRPSPQETQYF.

Here the CDR3 reads CASSVPIDGGELFF. The CDR3 bases are TGTGCCAGCAGCGTGCCCATCGACGGCGGGGAGCTGTTTTTT. The chain has TRBV5-4 and TRBJ2-2; D remains ambiguous. V was shortened by 4 bases and J by 7 bases, with 14 bases between the two germline ends. The germline CDR1 and CDR2 sequences are SGHNT and YYREEE (reference sequence). The CDR3 length is 14 residues.

The rearrangement joins TRBV6-6 to TRBJ2-5; D is ambiguous. The CDR3 runs to 14 residues. The germline V gene has CDR1 MNHNY and CDR2 SVGAGI (reference sequence). Trimming pared 5 bases from V and 3 bases from J, leaving 13 bases between. CDR3 region: CASSPSHWEETQYF. In DNA form, the CDR3 reads TGTGCCAGCAGTCCATCCCACTGGGAAGAGACCCAGTACTTC.

This clone was counted once. The gene calls are TRBV2 and TRBJ1-5, with D possibly being TRBD1 (6 bases). CDR1 is SNHLY, CDR2 FYNNEI, per germline. CDR3 length: 15 amino acids. Trimming pared 3 bases from V and 6 bases from J, leaving 15 bases between. The CDR3 protein is CASSDYAGASQPQHF. The CDR3 coding sequence is TGTGCCAGCAGTGATTATGCGGGGGCCTCTCAGCCCCAGCATTTT. Drawing the rest from reference TRBV2 and TRBJ1-5, the complete variable domain is EPEVTQTPSHQVTQMGQEVILRCVPISNHLYFYWYRQILGQKVEFLVSFYNNEISEKSEIFDDQFSVERPDGSNFTLKIRSTKLEDSAMYFCASSDYAGASQPQHFGDGTRLSIL.

The gene calls are TRBV5-1 and TRBJ2-5, with D possibly being TRBD2 (5 bases). The V and J ends lost 1 base and 1 base respectively, with 11 bases between them. CDR1 and CDR2 (germline): SGHRS, YFSETQ. There are 15 residues in the CDR3. The CDR3 DNA follows: TGCGCCAGCAGCTTGAGCCGGGGTACCCAAGAGACCCAGTACTTC. This codes for CASSLSRGTQETQYF.

The chain recombines TRBV2 with TRBJ2-3, with D perhaps matching TRBD1 or TRBD2 (6 bases each). The germline CDR1 and CDR2 sequences are SNHLY and FYNNEI. The CDR3 consists of 15 residues. V was cut by 5 bases and J by 6 bases, with 18 bases left in between. The CDR3, as DNA: TGTGCCAGCAGTCCAGGGACTCAGAGGGGGGATACGCAGTATTTT. Translating gives CASSPGTQRGDTQYF.

The CDR3 DNA sequence: TGTGCCAGCAGCTGGGGTCGGAACACTGAAGCTTTCTTT. This codes for CASSWGRNTEAFF. The V call is TRBV7-2, the J call TRBJ1-1; no reliable D call. With 4 bases removed from V and 1 base from J, the gap between germline ends came to 7 bases. The CDR3 runs 13 residues. The germline CDR1 and CDR2 sequences are SGHTA and FQGNSA.

This sequence joins TRBV18 and TRBJ2-5, with 7 bases identical to TRBD2. The CDR3 loop spans 16 amino acids. CDR1 KGHSH and CDR2 LQKENI come from the germline V gene. Germline trimming cut 0 bases from V and 4 bases from J; bases unmatched to any gene: 8. The CDR3 DNA reads as TGTGCCAGCTCACCACCGGTGGCTAGCGGTCCAGAGACCCAGTACTTC. Its protein is CASSPPVASGPETQYF.

On this clone itself: The identical CDR3 is also encoded by other nucleotide sequences in the sample. The chain recombines TRBV19 with TRBJ1-6; no clear D gene. There are 14 residues in the CDR3. The germline V gene encodes CDR1 LNHDA and CDR2 SQIVND (reference sequence). Trimming left V 0 bases short and J 10 bases short, with 10 bases between. CDR3 DNA sequence: TGTGCCAGTAGTATAGAAGGCCAGAGGTCACCCCTCCACTTT. Protein: CASSIEGQRSPLHF.

The chain couples TRBV4-1 to TRBJ2-7; D tentatively fits TRBD1 or TRBD2 (5 bases each). Germline lookup yields CDR1 MGHRA and CDR2 YSYEKL. Deletions cut 4 bases from V and 0 bases from J, with 13 bases between. This CDR3 has 15 amino acids. In nucleotides, the CDR3 is TGCGCCAGCAGCCCGGGGCTTCCGAGCTCCTACGAGCAGTACGTC. Translated: CASSPGLPSSYEQYV.